The rows below give T cell receptor beta chains drawn from one sample of a study of blood T cell repertoires in COVID-19. Profiling relied on immunoSEQ multiplex PCR, and the TCRdb table lists in-frame clones only, not all of them. The sample carries about 170,000 clones, 84% recorded once. Sequencing used peripheral blood. Every receptor here comes from a woman older than 75 with COVID-19, enrolled during active disease. Both conserved end residues are part of each CDR3. A D gene is named only where the DNA matches it firmly. Only some rows state a clone size, as once, few, many or a class for expanded clones.

J gene | D gene | V gene | clone size | CDR3 DNA | CDR3 protein
TRBJ2-7 | NA | TRBV4-2 | NA | TGTGCCAGCAGCCATCGTCCGGGACTGACCCTAACCAACGAGCAGTACTTC | CASSHRPGLTLTNEQYF
TRBJ2-3 | TRBD1 | TRBV12-3/TRBV12-4 | NA | TGTGCCAGCAGCCGAGACAGGGGTACGCAGTATTTT | CASSRDRGTQYF
TRBJ1-4 | TRBD1 | TRBV27 | NA | TGTGCCAGCAGCTTGACAGGGTTTTTGTCGGGAGCAACTAATGAAAAACTGTTTTTT | CASSLTGFLSGATNEKLFF
TRBJ2-3 | TRBD1 | TRBV5-5 | NA | TGTGCCAGCAGCCTCCACCTTACAGGGGGCACAGATACGCAGTATTTT | CASSLHLTGGTDTQYF
TRBJ1-2 | TRBD1 | TRBV5-1 | NA | TGCGCCAGCAGCTTGTACGTCGGCTCTGGACAGGCCTATGGCTACACCTTC | CASSLYVGSGQAYGYTF
TRBJ2-3 | NA | TRBV6-5 | NA | TGTGCCAGCAGGCACCCCCCGCAGGCAGATACGCAGTATTTT | CASRHPPQADTQYF
TRBJ2-1 | NA | TRBV4-1 | NA | TGCGCCAGCAGCAACGAGGGAGTCCCCTACAATGAGCAGTTCTTC | CASSNEGVPYNEQFF
TRBJ1-3 | NA | TRBV5-4 | few | TGTGCCAGCAGCTTGGATCCAGGGGCTGGAAACACCATATATTTT | CASSLDPGAGNTIYF
TRBJ1-4 | NA | TRBV5-1 | NA | TGCGCCAGCAGCCTAGGACACAAAGGGGGTGAAAAACTGTTTTTT | CASSLGHKGGEKLFF
TRBJ2-3 | NA | TRBV7-3 | NA | TGTGCCAGCAGCCCCGGCACAGATACGCAGTATTTT | CASSPGTDTQYF
TRBJ2-7 | TRBD2 | TRBV7-9 | once | TGTGCCAGCAGCTTTTGGGTTGGGACCCGGGGGGGGGCCCACGAGCAGTACTTC | CASSFWVGTRGGAHEQYF